The 28 T cell receptor beta chains below were found in one sample sequenced in a study of blood T cell repertoires in COVID-19. Sequenced by immunoSEQ multiplex PCR; TCRdb stores in-frame clones only, minus some. The table lists some 170,000 clones, roughly 79% of them singletons, with roughly 9.6% in the top ten. Specimen: peripheral blood. All receptors come from a woman aged 40 to 55 with COVID-19, enrolled during active disease.

This clone was seen at least ten times. The genes are TRBV5-4 and TRBJ2-5, with 7 bases lining up with TRBD2. Trimming at V came to 3 bases and at J to 2 bases, leaving 10 bases not matched to a gene. The CDR3 spans 16 residues. The germline V gene has CDR1 SGHNT and CDR2 YYREEE (reference sequence). For the CDR3, the DNA is TGTGCCAGCAGCTCTGGCCGCGGGGGAACGCAAGAGACCCAGTACTTC. As protein: CASSSGRGGTQETQYF.

This chain joins TRBV19 and TRBJ1-2; D gene uncertain. V lost 6 bases to trimming and J lost 4 bases, with 21 bases between them. The V gene's germline CDR1 is LNHDA and CDR2 SQIVND (reference sequence). This CDR3 has 16 amino acids. The CDR3 DNA follows: TGTGCCAGTAGAACTGGGCTGGGTATCTTAGGCTATGGCTACACCTTC. Encoded protein: CASRTGLGILGYGYTF.

This chain uses TRBV19 with TRBJ2-5; D not certain. CDR3 length: 13 residues. Trimming cost V 4 bases and J 5 bases, with 11 bases left between them. Looked up from germline, CDR1 is LNHDA and CDR2 is SQIVND (reference sequence). The CDR3 DNA is TGTGCCAGTAGTAGGCCGCCATCGGAGACCCAGTACTTC. Amino acids: CASSRPPSETQYF.

The rearrangement joins TRBV7-6 to TRBJ2-1, with D perhaps TRBD1 (5 bases). The CDR3 contains 13 residues. V lost 5 bases and J 10 bases, leaving 15 bases between the germline ends. Germline lookup yields CDR1 SGHVS and CDR2 FNYEAQ. The CDR3 loop reads CASSLSRQGEQFF. The CDR3 DNA is TGTGCCAGCAGCCTAAGTAGGCAGGGAGAGCAGTTCTTC.

In this sample, this clone turned up a few times. Other DNA sequences in the sample encode the same CDR3. The rearrangement joins TRBV27 to TRBJ2-7; TRBD2 matches at 8 bases. CDR3 length: 15 amino acids. Trimming took 0 bases from V and 3 from J; bases not matched to a gene: 4. Germline V gene sequence: CDR1 MNHEY, CDR2 SMNVEV (reference sequence). The CDR3 sequence is CASSLSPSGYYEQYF. The CDR3 DNA is TGTGCCAGCAGTTTATCGCCTAGCGGGTACTACGAGCAGTACTTC.

V and J are TRBV25-1 and TRBJ1-4, with 10 positions matching TRBD1. This CDR3 has 15 residues. Germline V gene lookup returns CDR1 MGHDK and CDR2 SYGVNS. The J segment lost 8 bases and the V segment lost 3 bases, leaving 6 bases of the junction unmatched. This chain's CDR3 is CASSDLGQGSEKLFF. The CDR3 bases are TGTGCCAGCAGTGATCTGGGACAGGGGAGCGAAAAACTGTTTTTT.

This clone was counted once. This may arise from a read error, as a much more abundant clone is one base away. The V and J genes are TRBV25-1 and TRBJ1-1; 7 nucleotides match TRBD1. Germline V CDR1 and CDR2: MGHDK, SYGVNS. Trimming removed 5 bases from V and 4 bases from J; junction bases left unmatched: 4. The CDR3 loop spans 13 amino acids. The CDR3 reads CASSFTGATEAFF. CDR3 DNA sequence: TGTGCCAGCAGTTTTACAGGGGCCACTGAAGCTTTCTTT.

There are a few counts of this clone. This rearrangement joins TRBV7-2 to TRBJ1-1, with D maybe TRBD1 (6 bases). The CDR3 has 15 residues. The V gene's germline CDR1 is SGHTA and CDR2 FQGNSA. With 1 base removed from V and 11 bases from J, the gap between germline ends came to 20 bases. DNA for the CDR3: TGTGCCAGCAGCTTAGTTTCTTTTGGCCCTCAGGGGGCTTTCTTT. Protein: CASSLVSFGPQGAFF.

The chain recombines TRBV7-2 with TRBJ1-6; maybe TRBD1 (6 bases). V lost 2 bases and J 7 bases, leaving 12 bases between the germline ends. This CDR3 has 15 amino acids. Germline loops: CDR1 SGHTA, CDR2 FQGNSA. The CDR3 DNA reads as TGTGCCAGCAGCTTACATGGACAGCAGAATTCACCCCTCCACTTT. Translation: CASSLHGQQNSPLHF.

The DNA of the CDR3 is TGCGCCAGCAGCCAAGAAGGGGCGCTCAAGGATGAGCAGTTCTTC. This gives the protein CASSQEGALKDEQFF. The chain combines TRBV4-1 with TRBJ2-1; D might be TRBD1 (5 bases). V lost 0 bases and J 8 bases, leaving 14 bases between the germline ends. Germline CDR1 is MGHRA and CDR2 is YSYEKL. CDR3 size: 15 residues.

The V gene is TRBV7-9, the J gene TRBJ1-2; perhaps TRBD1 as D (6 bases). This CDR3 is built from 14 residues. V lost 5 bases and J lost 0, with 10 bases in between. In germline, CDR1 is SEHNR, CDR2 FQNEAQ (reference sequence). Here the CDR3 reads CASSEGQANYGYTF. The CDR3 coding sequence is TGTGCCAGCAGCGAGGGACAAGCTAACTATGGCTACACCTTC.

The CDR3 reads CAWSVPFGEKLFF. The DNA for the CDR3 is TGTGCCTGGAGTGTTCCCTTCGGGGAAAAACTGTTTTTT. The chain recombines TRBV30 with TRBJ1-4; D not certain. CDR1 is GTSNPN and CDR2 is SVGIG in the germline V gene (reference sequence). The CDR3 loop spans 13 amino acids. The V gene lost 0 bases and the J gene lost 8 bases, with 10 bases spanning the gap.

This rearrangement joins TRBV28 to TRBJ1-5; 10 nucleotides match TRBD1. V shed 10 bases, J shed 2 bases, and the junction held 5 bases outside the gene matches. Germline V CDR1 and CDR2: MDHEN, SYDVKM. The CDR3 is 14 amino acids. DNA of the CDR3: TGTGCCACCCGACAGGGGGCAGGCAATCAGCCCCAGCATTTT. This translates into CATRQGAGNQPQHF. Drawing the rest from reference TRBV28 and TRBJ1-5, the complete variable domain is DVKVTQSSRYLVKRTGEKVFLECVQDMDHENMFWYRQDPGLGLRLIYFSYDVKMKEKGDIPEGYSVSREKKERFSLILESASTNQTSMYLCATRQGAGNQPQHFGDGTRLSIL.

The chain is built from TRBV9 and TRBJ2-3; 9 bases align to TRBD2. V gave up 0 bases and J gave up 2 bases; unmatched junction bases: 4. Germline V gene lookup returns CDR1 SGDLS and CDR2 YYNGEE. There are 16 residues in the CDR3. CDR3 coding DNA: TGTGCCAGCAGCGTAGGCGGGGGGGGTTACACAGATACGCAGTATTTT. This sequence encodes CASSVGGGGYTDTQYF.

The chain employs TRBV15 and TRBJ1-4; 7 bases are a match to TRBD1. Germline V gene lookup returns CDR1 LNHNV and CDR2 YYDKDF (reference sequence). Unmatched junction bases numbered 4, after V lost 2 bases and J lost 4 bases. The CDR3 extends over 15 amino acids. The CDR3 protein is CATSRSTGVNEKLFF. The CDR3 DNA follows: TGTGCCACCAGCAGATCTACAGGGGTTAATGAAAAACTGTTTTTT.

This chain joins TRBV5-1 and TRBJ2-3, with unresolved D. The CDR3 consists of 14 residues. CDR1 and CDR2 (germline): SGHRS, YFSETQ. Deletions cut 0 bases from V and 4 bases from J, with 9 bases between. The CDR3 spells CASSLVSSSDTQYF. CDR3 DNA: TGCGCCAGCAGCTTGGTCTCTAGTTCAGATACGCAGTATTTT.

V gene TRBV18 combines with J gene TRBJ2-7, with TRBD1 identical over 9 bases. The CDR3 runs to 15 residues. After removal of 3 bases from V and 7 bases from J, the junction contained 10 bases not matched to a gene. CDR1 is KGHSH and CDR2 is LQKENI in the germline V gene. The CDR3 protein is CASSPGTGTVGEQYF. In nucleotides, the CDR3 is TGTGCCAGCTCACCTGGGACAGGGACTGTTGGTGAGCAGTACTTC.

This chain connects TRBV4-2 to TRBJ1-1; 8 bases are a match to TRBD1. V lost 4 bases and J lost 5; bases outside the gene matches: 15. The CDR3 totals 17 residues. Germline lookup yields CDR1 LGHNA and CDR2 YNFKEQ. The CDR3 DNA sequence: TGTGCCAGCAGCCCACCGCGACAGGGGTTGTATAGGACTGAAGCTTTCTTT. This translates into CASSPPRQGLYRTEAFF.

This clone occurred a few times. The chain employs TRBV28 and TRBJ2-2; no reliable D call. The CDR3 loop spans 15 amino acids. The germline V and J ends were trimmed by 6 bases and 0 bases, with 11 bases remaining between them. Germline-derived CDR1 and CDR2 are MDHEN and SYDVKM. The CDR3 spells CASSRTVTNTGELFF. CDR3 in DNA: TGTGCCAGCAGCCGCACAGTTACGAACACCGGGGAGCTGTTTTTT.

The gene calls are TRBV10-1 and TRBJ2-3; 7 bases line up with TRBD2. Germline V gene data show CDR1 as WNHNN and CDR2 as SYGVQD (reference sequence). The length of the CDR3 is 13 residues. Trimming took 5 bases from V and 2 from J; bases not matched to a gene: 1. CDR3 residues: CASSSGITDTQYF. DNA of the CDR3: TGCGCCAGCAGTAGCGGGATCACAGATACGCAGTATTTT.

This clone was counted a few times. This chain joins TRBV10-3 and TRBJ2-7, with D possibly TRBD2 on 6 matching bases. The V gene's germline CDR1 is ENHRY and CDR2 SYGVKD. V dropped 4 bases and J dropped 7 bases, with 8 bases sitting between them. The CDR3 spans 11 residues. CDR3 amino acids: CAISGGDEQYF. The CDR3 region has the DNA TGTGCCATCAGTGGGGGGGATGAGCAGTACTTC.

The chain couples TRBV6-5 to TRBJ2-1; 10 nucleotides align to TRBD2. Per the germline V gene, CDR1 is MNHEY and CDR2 is SVGAGI. The CDR3 is made up of 13 amino acids. The V and J ends lost 8 bases and 4 bases, in that order; junction bases with no gene match: 2. CDR3 sequence: CASGLAEYNEQFF. The CDR3, as DNA: TGTGCCAGCGGACTAGCGGAGTACAATGAGCAGTTCTTC.

This clone was observed a few times. The chain recombines TRBV7-2 with TRBJ1-4; D is undetermined. Trimming cost V 1 base and J 8 bases, with 11 bases left between them. CDR3 length equals 14 residues. Germline loops: CDR1 SGHTA, CDR2 FQGNSA. CDR3: CASSLGSSGEKLFF. The CDR3 coding sequence is TGTGCCAGCAGCTTAGGGTCGTCGGGGGAAAAACTGTTTTTT.

This sequence joins TRBV27 and TRBJ1-1; no clear D. V was trimmed by 0 bases and J by 1 base, leaving 9 bases between them. This CDR3 is built from 15 residues. Germline CDR1 is MNHEY and CDR2 is SMNVEV (reference sequence). CDR3: CASSLSSPGNTEAFF. The CDR3 nucleotides read TGTGCCAGCAGTTTATCGAGTCCAGGGAACACTGAAGCTTTCTTT.

This chain uses TRBV2 with TRBJ2-3, with 10 bases identical to TRBD2. This CDR3 spans 16 amino acids. V lost 1 base to trimming and J lost 4 bases; unmatched junction nucleotides: 5. Germline assignment: CDR1 SNHLY and CDR2 FYNNEI. This CDR3 reads CASSEGWLAGADTQYF. Here the CDR3 DNA reads TGTGCCAGCAGTGAAGGGTGGCTAGCGGGAGCAGATACGCAGTATTTT.

This clone was observed a single time. The chain uses TRBV2 and TRBJ2-1, with 9 nucleotides matching TRBD2. CDR3 length equals 13 residues. From germline, CDR1 is SNHLY and CDR2 FYNNEI. Germline trimming cut 2 bases from V and 13 bases from J; bases unmatched to any gene: 6. The chain's CDR3 is CASSESAGGPQFF. CDR3 coding DNA: TGTGCCAGCAGTGAATCGGCGGGGGGGCCCCAGTTCTTC.

The chain employs TRBV19 and TRBJ1-1; D uncertain. Between the trimmed V and J ends, which lost 9 bases and 5 bases, there was a span of 22 bases. Germline assignment: CDR1 LNHDA and CDR2 SQIVND (reference sequence). The CDR3 covers 15 residues. CDR3 protein: CASKRNGGSGTEAFF. The CDR3 region has the DNA TGTGCCAGCAAAAGGAATGGAGGTAGCGGGACTGAAGCTTTCTTT.

This sequence joins TRBV27 and TRBJ2-7; D is unresolved. V was shortened by 8 bases and J by 2 bases, with 7 bases between the two germline ends. Germline loops: CDR1 MNHEY, CDR2 SMNVEV (reference sequence). The length of the CDR3 is 11 residues. The CDR3, as DNA: TGTGCCAGCGGTGAGGCCTACGAGCAGTACTTC. This codes for CASGEAYEQYF.